Included here is one TCR beta chain sequence, with context. The antigen remains undetermined. The germline gives CDR1 MDHEN, CDR2 SYDVKM. Trimming left V 7 bases short and J 5 bases short, with 18 bases between. This CDR3 spans 16 amino acids. Each sample's TCRbeta library yielded on average around 42,000 productive templates. Measured with immunoSEQ multiplex PCR; TCRdb has only the in-frame clones, and not every one. The sample lists approximately 11,000 clones, roughly 85% occurring once. This sample is part of a study of STAT3 mutations in large granular lymphocyte leukemia. Findings and limits, study-wide: Variable sampling intervals and differing treatment regimens complicated linking therapy response to TCR clonal burden changes. In about 30% of the 18 patients, new TCR clonotypes emerged after therapy. Every T-cell large granular lymphocyte leukemia patient had at least one immunodominant TCR beta clonotype. In several patients, dominant TCR clone burden exceeded STAT3 mutant burden.

This rearrangement joins TRBV28 to TRBJ1-6; D is unclear. The sequencing sample was made of peripheral blood mononuclear cells. This receptor was obtained from a man aged 80 or over with T-cell large granular lymphocyte leukemia. Some clones in this sample may be carry-over from other donors' samples. The CDR3 protein is CASNEDPYGDNSPLHF. CDR3 sequence (DNA): TGTGCCAGCAACGAGGACCCATACGGGGATAATTCACCCCTCCACTTT.